This T cell receptor beta chain was sequenced for a study of blood T cell repertoires in COVID-19. The wider study: The study drew acute and convalescent COVID-19 samples from the United States, Italy and Spain. From T cells, B-cell-depleted T cells, or PBMCs came the material, which was cDNA or gDNA.

The study assigned cohorts using participant-reported clinical history. Original analysis: Researchers report that nucleated cell counts were estimated from reference gene primer amplification. Sequencing was performed with immunoSEQ multiplex PCR; in TCRdb, only in-frame clones are kept and a portion is missing. Clone size and V and J calls were adopted from that table, with D and trimming inferred from the DNA. Of about 200,000 clones listed, around nine tenths are singletons. The TCR comes from a woman aged 25 to 39 with acute COVID-19. The sample was PBMCs or T cells enriched from blood (not recorded which).

This chain's CDR3 is CASSLGTGVNYGYTF. The CDR3 nucleotides are TGTGCCAGCAGCTTAGGGACAGGAGTTAACTATGGCTACACCTTC. The chain carries TRBV7-2 and TRBJ1-2, with 7 bases that match TRBD1. The CDR3 extends over 15 amino acids. CDR1 is SGHTA, CDR2 FQGNSA, per germline. Trimming took 1 base from V and 1 from J; bases not matched to a gene: 3.